What follows are 14 T cell receptor beta chains derived from one specimen sequenced in a study of T cells after posttransplantation cyclophosphamide. Only in-frame clones appear in the TCRdb table, and some are missing; sequencing was by immunoSEQ multiplex PCR. The sample consists of tens of thousands of clones, 86% of them appearing once. Material for sequencing was PBMCs. Every receptor here comes from a man aged 50 to 60.

The chain combines TRBV18 with TRBJ1-1; no clear D. The germline gives CDR1 KGHSH, CDR2 LQKENI. This CDR3 has 15 amino acids. V lost 0 bases and J lost 5, with 13 bases in between. The CDR3: CASSPPGTLRTEAFF. CDR3 coding DNA: TGTGCCAGCTCACCACCGGGCACCTTAAGGACTGAAGCTTTCTTT.

V gene TRBV19 combines with J gene TRBJ2-3, with D perhaps matching TRBD1 (5 bases). Trimming took 5 bases from V and 0 from J, leaving 12 bases between them. The CDR3 is made up of 15 amino acids. Germline CDR1 LNHDA, CDR2 SQIVND (reference sequence). The CDR3 nucleotides read TGTGCCAGTAGTGTAAAGACAGCTAGCACAGATACGCAGTATTTT. Encoded protein: CASSVKTASTDTQYF.

J is TRBJ1-1 and V is TRBV5-6; perhaps TRBD1 as D (6 bases). The CDR3 contains 15 residues. Per germline, CDR1 SGHDT and CDR2 YYEEEE. Between the trimmed V and J ends, which lost 5 bases and 2 bases, there was a span of 16 bases. The CDR3 sequence: CASSFRQVLNTEAFF. In nucleotides, the CDR3 is TGTGCCAGCAGTTTCCGACAGGTTCTCAACACTGAAGCTTTCTTT.

This chain connects TRBV13 to TRBJ2-1; 7 nucleotides match TRBD1. Germline V gene lookup returns CDR1 PRHDT and CDR2 FYEKMQ (reference sequence). The CDR3 contains 16 residues. The J segment lost 9 bases and the V segment lost 3 bases, leaving 14 bases of the junction unmatched. CDR3 protein: CASSFCQQGFYCEQFF. Here the CDR3 DNA reads TGTGCCAGCAGCTTCTGCCAACAGGGGTTCTATTGTGAGCAGTTCTTC.

The chain has TRBV2 and TRBJ2-1, with 12 bases aligning to TRBD1. Germline loops: CDR1 SNHLY, CDR2 FYNNEI. This CDR3 comprises 15 residues. Trimming cost V 7 bases and J 6 bases; bases outside gene matches: 7. Here the CDR3 reads CASTPGQGAFNEQFF. In nucleotides, the CDR3 is TGTGCCAGCACTCCGGGACAGGGGGCTTTCAATGAGCAGTTCTTC.

The V call is TRBV28, the J call TRBJ2-3; D is undetermined. The CDR3 runs to 14 residues. The V and J ends lost 2 bases and 2 bases respectively, with 8 bases between them. CDR1 and CDR2 (germline): MDHEN, SYDVKM. CDR3 coding DNA: TGTGCCAGCAGTTTAACGGCGGACACAGATACGCAGTATTTT. Protein sequence: CASSLTADTDTQYF.

The chain carries TRBV7-6 and TRBJ1-1; tentative D call: TRBD1 (5 bases). The CDR3 is made up of 16 amino acids. Germline loops: CDR1 SGHVS, CDR2 FNYEAQ. Trimming shortened V by 3 bases and J by 3 bases, and 17 bases separated the two germline ends. The CDR3 protein is CASSLLEGWSDTEAFF. DNA of the CDR3: TGTGCCAGCAGCTTGCTGGAGGGGTGGTCGGACACTGAAGCTTTCTTT. The whole variable domain, remainder taken from reference TRBV7-6 and TRBJ1-1, is GAGVSQSPRYKVTKRGQDVALRCDPISGHVSLYWYRQALGQGPEFLTYFNYEAQQDKSGLPNDRFSAERPEGSISTLTIQRTEQRDSAMYRCASSLLEGWSDTEAFFGQGTRLTVV.

The chain joins TRBV5-4 to TRBJ2-3; D gene unclear. V lost 0 bases and J lost 7, with 12 bases in between. Germline V gene sequence: CDR1 SGHNT, CDR2 YYREEE (reference sequence). The CDR3 length is 14 residues. CDR3 protein: CASSLAQGSNTQYF. The DNA for the CDR3 is TGTGCCAGCAGCTTGGCACAAGGTAGCAATACGCAGTATTTT.

This chain connects TRBV6-6 to TRBJ2-7, with 8 nucleotides matching TRBD2. Germline trimming cut 5 bases from V and 7 bases from J; bases unmatched to any gene: 10. CDR3 length equals 14 residues. Germline V lookup: CDR1 MNHNY, CDR2 SVGAGI (reference sequence). The CDR3 bases are TGTGCCAGCAGTCAGCGGGGGCCACAGAGAGAGCAGTACTTC. Amino acids: CASSQRGPQREQYF.

The rearrangement joins TRBV18 to TRBJ1-5, with 7 bases aligning to TRBD1. The CDR3 length is 15 residues. Trimming removed 5 bases from V and 5 bases from J; junction bases left unmatched: 9. Germline CDR1 and CDR2: KGHSH and LQKENI. CDR3 amino acids: CASSSTGVGDQPQHF. CDR3 sequence (DNA): TGTGCCAGCTCATCAACAGGGGTTGGAGATCAGCCCCAGCATTTT.

This clone turned up a few times. This chain connects TRBV11-3 to TRBJ2-7; maybe TRBD2 (6 bases). Trimming removed 0 bases at V and 3 bases at J, with 6 bases between. CDR3 length: 13 residues. Germline loops: CDR1 SGHNT, CDR2 YENEEA. CDR3 protein: CASSLEEGYEQYF. The CDR3 bases are TGTGCCAGCAGCTTAGAGGAGGGCTACGAGCAGTACTTC.

The gene calls are TRBV30 and TRBJ1-2, with D hard to call. The CDR3 has 14 residues. Germline CDR1 reads GTSNPN; CDR2 reads SVGIG (reference sequence). V lost 1 base to trimming and J lost 5 bases, with 14 bases between them. The CDR3 is CAWSGLGGPYGYTF. CDR3 sequence (DNA): TGTGCCTGGAGTGGGCTGGGAGGGCCTTATGGCTACACCTTC. Based on the CDR3 plus reference TRBV30 and TRBJ1-2, the full variable domain is SQTIHQWPATLVQPVGSPLSLECTVEGTSNPNLYWYRQAAGRGLQLLFYSVGIGQISSEVPQNLSASRPQDRQFILSSKKLLLSDSGFYLCAWSGLGGPYGYTFGSGTRLTVV.

The chain couples TRBV20-1 to TRBJ2-3, with 8 bases that match TRBD2. The CDR3 sequence is 11 residues long. CDR1 and CDR2 (germline): DFQATT, SNEGSKA (reference sequence). The CDR3 sequence: CIAGSTDTQYF. CDR3 nucleotides: TGCATAGCGGGGAGCACAGATACGCAGTATTTT.

The chain joins TRBV7-8 to TRBJ2-5; TRBD1 matches at 8 bases. The DNA end is more similar to TRBJ2-7, so the J call may be wrong. Looked up from germline, CDR1 is SGHVS and CDR2 is FQNEAQ. This CDR3 has 15 residues. DNA for the CDR3: TGTGCCAGCAGCTTTGCGTCGGGACAGGACTACGAGCAGTACTTC. Amino acid sequence: CASSFASGQDYEQYF.